The rows below give T cell receptor beta chains drawn from one sample of a study of cytomegalovirus exposure and HLA in healthy donors. Repertoires were generated with immunoSEQ multiplex PCR, while TCRdb's copy carries only in-frame clones and drops some. The table shows fewer than 90,000 clones, with under 80% occurring only once. Sequencing input: PBMCs. Receptor source: a man in his thirties or forties in good health and CMV-seropositive. The CDR3 runs from the conserved cysteine through the conserved F or W. Fields, in order: clone size, V gene, J gene, D gene, CDR3 DNA, CDR3 protein. A D gene is named only where the DNA matches it firmly. Clone size is not always given. Where it is, it says once, few, many or a class for expanded clones.

size: NA
V: TRBV18
J: TRBJ1-1
D: NA
DNA: TGTGCCAGCTCACGCGACAACCCGATGAACACTGAAGCTTTCTTT
CDR3: CASSRDNPMNTEAFF

size: NA
V: TRBV5-1
J: TRBJ1-1
D: NA
DNA: TGCGCCACCCGGACGGCAGGGTGGGACACTGAAGCTTTCTTT
CDR3: CATRTAGWDTEAFF

size: NA
V: TRBV5-5
J: TRBJ1-1
D: NA
DNA: TGTGCCAGCAGCGTGTGGACAGTGAAGTACACTGAAGCTTTCTTT
CDR3: CASSVWTVKYTEAFF

size: NA
V: TRBV6-5
J: TRBJ1-1
D: NA
DNA: TGTGCCAGCAGATCACTCACGAGGAGTAACACTGAAGCTTTCTTT
CDR3: CASRSLTRSNTEAFF

size: once
V: TRBV30
J: TRBJ1-2
D: NA
DNA: TGTGCCTGGTCCGGCAGGGGACCGGGCTACACCTTC
CDR3: CAWSGRGPGYTF

size: few
V: TRBV15
J: TRBJ1-4
D: TRBD1
DNA: TGTGCCACCAGCAGAGATCAGGGGACAGGGAATGAAAAACTGTTTTTT
CDR3: CATSRDQGTGNEKLFF

size: NA
V: TRBV6-1
J: TRBJ2-7
D: NA
DNA: TGTGCCAGCAGGAGAGGGGGGGGACCTAGCTACGAGCAGTACTTC
CDR3: CASRRGGGPSYEQYF

size: NA
V: TRBV7-9
J: TRBJ2-2
D: TRBD2
DNA: TGTGCCAGCAGCTTCCCTAGCGGGGGCTACACCGGGGAGCTGTTTTTT
CDR3: CASSFPSGGYTGELFF

size: NA
V: TRBV4-1
J: TRBJ2-2
D: NA
DNA: TGCGCCAGCAGCCAAGTATCCGTGAACACCGGGGAGCTGTTTTTT
CDR3: CASSQVSVNTGELFF

size: NA
V: TRBV18
J: TRBJ1-1
D: NA
DNA: TGTGCCAGCTCAGTGGGTTCCAGGGCTGAAGCTTTCTTT
CDR3: CASSVGSRAEAFF

size: few
V: TRBV11-2
J: TRBJ1-2
D: NA
DNA: TGTGCCAGCAGCCACCCCGACAGGTTCAATGGCTACACCTTC
CDR3: CASSHPDRFNGYTF

size: few
V: TRBV6-1
J: TRBJ2-3
D: TRBD1
DNA: TGTGCCAGCAGTGGCGGCAGGGGGCGGATGGATACGCAGTATTTT
CDR3: CASSGGRGRMDTQYF

size: NA
V: TRBV28
J: TRBJ2-7
D: TRBD1
DNA: TGTGCCAGCAGTTTATCACAGGGGGCTGGCGAGCAGTACTTC
CDR3: CASSLSQGAGEQYF

size: NA
V: TRBV13
J: TRBJ1-5
D: NA
DNA: TGTGCCAGCAGCATTAAGGGGGATCCGCACAATCAGCCCCAGCATTTT
CDR3: CASSIKGDPHNQPQHF

size: NA
V: TRBV5-4
J: TRBJ2-7
D: TRBD1
DNA: TGTGCCAGCAGCCACCCGGGACAGGGGGCCTACGAGCAGTACTTC
CDR3: CASSHPGQGAYEQYF

size: NA
V: TRBV19
J: TRBJ2-7
D: NA
DNA: TGTGCCAGTAGTTGGACAGCGGATACCCTGTACGAGCAGTACTTC
CDR3: CASSWTADTLYEQYF

size: NA
V: TRBV18
J: TRBJ2-7
D: TRBD2
DNA: TGTGCCAGCTCACCGATGACTAGCGGGGGGTACTACGAGCAGTACTTC
CDR3: CASSPMTSGGYYEQYF

size: once
V: TRBV2
J: TRBJ1-4
D: TRBD1
DNA: TGTGCCAGCAGTAGAGAAGGACAGGGTAATGAAAAACTGTTTTTT
CDR3: CASSREGQGNEKLFF

size: NA
V: TRBV4-1
J: TRBJ2-5
D: NA
DNA: TGCGCCAGCAGCCAAGATTGGGGCTGGGGTCGGGAGACCCAGTACTTC
CDR3: CASSQDWGWGRETQYF

size: NA
V: TRBV9
J: TRBJ2-1
D: NA
DNA: TGTGCCAGCAGCGGGGGGGGCTTTGAGCAGTTCTTC
CDR3: CASSGGGFEQFF

size: NA
V: TRBV7-3
J: TRBJ2-2
D: TRBD2
DNA: TGTGCCAGCAGCTTACTAGCGGGGGGGCCAACCGGGGAGCTGTTTTTT
CDR3: CASSLLAGGPTGELFF

size: NA
V: TRBV7-3
J: TRBJ2-3
D: TRBD2
DNA: TGTGCCAGCAGCTTAGGGCTAGCGGGGGGATACACAGATACGCAGTATTTT
CDR3: CASSLGLAGGYTDTQYF

size: NA
V: TRBV7-9
J: TRBJ2-5
D: TRBD2
DNA: TGTTCCAGCAGCAGGACTAGCGGGGGGCCGCTTAAGAGAACCCAGTACTTC
CDR3: CSSSRTSGGPLKRTQYF

size: NA
V: TRBV4-1
J: TRBJ1-3
D: NA
DNA: TGCGCCAGCAGCCAAGTTCCAACAGCTGGAAACACCATATATTTT
CDR3: CASSQVPTAGNTIYF

size: NA
V: TRBV4-1
J: TRBJ2-1
D: TRBD2
DNA: TGCGCCAGCAGCCAAGATAGCTCTAGCGGGGTTGTGAGGGGTAAGTTCTTC
CDR3: CASSQDSSSGVVRGKFF

size: NA
V: TRBV15
J: TRBJ2-7
D: TRBD1
DNA: TGTGCCACCAGCACAGGACAGGGTGACTCCTACGAGCAGTACTTC
CDR3: CATSTGQGDSYEQYF

size: NA
V: TRBV6-5
J: TRBJ2-2
D: NA
DNA: TGTGCCAGCAGTGATATGGGGCGCACCGGGGAGCTGTTTTTT
CDR3: CASSDMGRTGELFF

size: NA
V: TRBV2
J: TRBJ1-1
D: TRBD1
DNA: TGTGCCAGCAGGGCGACAGGGAAGTTCGGAAGGCCGAACACTGAAGCTTTCTTT
CDR3: CASRATGKFGRPNTEAFF

size: NA
V: TRBV7-6
J: TRBJ2-2
D: NA
DNA: TGTGCCAGCAGCTTAGTAGGGGGTAAAAACACCGGGGAGCTGTTTTTT
CDR3: CASSLVGGKNTGELFF

size: NA
V: TRBV6-1
J: TRBJ2-3
D: TRBD1
DNA: TGTGCCAGCAGTGTACGACAGGGATTAGCGTGGGATACGCAGTATTTT
CDR3: CASSVRQGLAWDTQYF

size: once
V: TRBV7-3
J: TRBJ2-2
D: TRBD2
DNA: TGTGCCAGCACCTCGGGGGGGGTCGGGGAGCTGTTTTTT
CDR3: CASTSGGVGELFF

size: NA
V: TRBV19
J: TRBJ2-1
D: TRBD1
DNA: TGTGCCAGTAGTATTTTGACAGGGGGGTACAATGAGCAGTTCTTC
CDR3: CASSILTGGYNEQFF

size: once
V: TRBV6-6
J: TRBJ1-4
D: NA
DNA: TGTGCCAGCAGTTCCACGGGGGGAGAGGGTGAAAAACTGTTTTTT
CDR3: CASSSTGGEGEKLFF

size: NA
V: TRBV5-4
J: TRBJ2-2
D: TRBD1
DNA: TGTGCCAGCAGCTTTCGGGCAGGGGGAACCGGGGAGCTGTTTTTT
CDR3: CASSFRAGGTGELFF

size: NA
V: TRBV28
J: TRBJ2-7
D: TRBD1
DNA: TGTGCCGTAGCAGGGGGCGGGTACGAGCAGTACTTC
CDR3: CAVAGGGYEQYF

size: NA
V: TRBV4-2
J: TRBJ2-7
D: NA
DNA: TGTGCCAGCAGCCCAGGGGTTAACACCTACGAGCAGTACTTC
CDR3: CASSPGVNTYEQYF

size: once
V: TRBV5-1
J: TRBJ1-3
D: NA
DNA: TGCGCCAGCAGCTTACAGGGAGTCTCTGGAAACACCATATATTTT
CDR3: CASSLQGVSGNTIYF

size: few
V: TRBV7-3
J: TRBJ1-1
D: TRBD1
DNA: TGTGCCAGCAGCCCGGGGACAGGGGGGATGTCTTTCTTT
CDR3: CASSPGTGGMSFF

size: once
V: TRBV19
J: TRBJ2-3
D: NA
DNA: TGTGCCAGTAGTATAGATCCGACAGATACGCAGTATTTT
CDR3: CASSIDPTDTQYF

size: NA
V: TRBV6-5
J: TRBJ1-3
D: NA
DNA: TGTGCCAGCAGTTACTCTGGGGCACCTGGAAACACCATATATTTT
CDR3: CASSYSGAPGNTIYF

size: NA
V: TRBV7-9
J: TRBJ1-4
D: TRBD1
DNA: TGTGCCAGCAGCTTCGACAGGGGTGTTGAAAAACTGTTTTTT
CDR3: CASSFDRGVEKLFF

size: NA
V: TRBV30
J: TRBJ2-7
D: TRBD2
DNA: TGTGCCTGGAGGGACGGGGGGGGGTCCGAGCAGTACTTC
CDR3: CAWRDGGGSEQYF

size: NA
V: TRBV11-1
J: TRBJ2-2
D: TRBD2
DNA: TGTGCCAGCAGCTTAGGACTAGCGGGGGGTACCGGGGAGCTGTTTTTT
CDR3: CASSLGLAGGTGELFF

size: NA
V: TRBV18
J: TRBJ2-7
D: NA
DNA: TGTGCCAGCTCACCAATACGGGGATCTAATTTCTACGAGCAGTACTTC
CDR3: CASSPIRGSNFYEQYF

size: NA
V: TRBV5-1
J: TRBJ2-3
D: TRBD2
DNA: TGCGCCACCCTACCCTGGGGGGGGAGCACAGATACGCAGTATTTT
CDR3: CATLPWGGSTDTQYF

size: NA
V: TRBV18
J: TRBJ1-4
D: NA
DNA: TGTGCCAGCTCACCCACCCAGGGACACGCAACTAATGAAAAACTGTTTTTT
CDR3: CASSPTQGHATNEKLFF

size: NA
V: TRBV5-1
J: TRBJ1-1
D: TRBD1
DNA: TGCGCCAGCAGCTTGGTATGGCCCCGGGACAGGGTTTCTGAAGCTTTCTTT
CDR3: CASSLVWPRDRVSEAFF